This TCR beta chain was identified during a study of Graves' ophthalmopathy and Graves' hyperthyroidism. Overall study: Specimen type is peripheral blood, obtained at initial diagnosis before any treatment.

RNA served as the template for amplifying TCR beta CDR3 regions. RT-PCR with HTBI primers came first, then second-round multiplex PCR. TCRdb processed the multiplex PCR reads anew with MiXCR; each CDR3 protein has one entry. This sample has about 740,000 distinct CDR3 sequences; roughly 41% occur once, and the top ten carry approximately 43%. Ophthalmopathic donors had moderate-to-severe activity, CAS ≥3 and NOSPECS ≥4, with disease that had lasted under 3 months. Germline V CDR1 and CDR2: DFQATT, SNEGSKA (reference sequence). CDR3 length equals 15 residues. V was clipped by 5 bases and J by 2 bases, with 18 bases between them. Study-wide points: Detected in blood as well were most expanded thyroid clonotypes with frequency above 0.001.

This clonotype has a count of ten or more. Antigen: not known. This clonotype originated in an adult man with Graves' ophthalmopathy. The rearrangement joins TRBV20-1 to TRBJ1-2; no firm D call. The sequenced material came from peripheral blood. Here the CDR3 reads CSALSRASSNYGYTF. The DNA for the CDR3 is TGCAGTGCTCTGTCAAGGGCCAGTTCAAACTATGGCTACACCTTC.